One TCR beta chain is described in this entry. This sample stems from a study of blood T cell repertoires in COVID-19. The overall study: Sample material is recorded as cDNA or gDNA derived from T cells, B-cell-depleted T cells, or PBMCs.

The assay was immunoSEQ multiplex PCR, and TCRdb's table has in-frame clones only and misses some. The sample has about 260,000 clones, about 89% seen once. CDR1 is SNHLY, CDR2 FYNNEI, per germline. V lost 5 bases to trimming and J lost 0 bases, with 11 bases between them. The CDR3 covers 14 residues. V usage is TRBV2 and J usage is TRBJ2-7; D is unclear. Input material: peripheral blood. The TCR was taken from a man aged 35 to 55 who had recovered from COVID-19. The CDR3 region is CASSSAGSSYEQYF. The CDR3 DNA reads TGTGCCAGCAGTTCGGCAGGTAGCTCCTACGAGCAGTACTTC.